The 16 T cell receptor beta chains below all came from one sample that was sequenced in a study of T cell changes during pregnancy in multiple sclerosis. TCRdb's table, derived via immunoSEQ multiplex PCR, lists solely in-frame clones and lacks some. The table includes tens of thousands of clones, around 92% detected once. Sequenced material: peripheral blood, taken in the first trimester of pregnancy. These receptors came from a female donor with multiple sclerosis, enrolled in a pregnancy study.

The CDR3 spells CASSQGVSDRALTDTQYF. The CDR3 DNA reads as TGTGCCAGCAGCCAAGGAGTTAGCGACAGGGCCCTCACAGATACGCAGTATTTT. V and J are TRBV14 and TRBJ2-3; 7 bases fit TRBD1. CDR3 size: 18 residues. With V trimmed by 1 base and J by 2 bases, 12 bases remained unmatched. Germline CDR1 SGHDN, CDR2 FVKESK. The full variable domain, rest sourced from reference TRBV14 and TRBJ2-3, is EAGVTQFPSHSVIEKGQTVTLRCDPISGHDNLYWYRRVMGKEIKFLLHFVKESKQDESGMPNNRFLAERTGGTYSTLKVQPAELEDSGVYFCASSQGVSDRALTDTQYFGPGTRLTVL.

The rearrangement uses TRBV9 and TRBJ2-2; D might be TRBD1 (6 bases). The CDR3 runs to 15 residues. V dropped 2 bases and J dropped 5 bases, with 13 bases sitting between them. Per germline, CDR1 SGDLS and CDR2 YYNGEE. The CDR3 DNA follows: TGTGCCAGCAGCGTGCTTGGGGGCGGAACCGGGGAGCTGTTTTTT. It codes for CASSVLGGGTGELFF.

The J gene is TRBJ2-3, the V gene TRBV11-2, with a tentative D call TRBD2 (5 bases). This CDR3 is built from 16 residues. V was cut by 2 bases and J by 1 base, with 13 bases left in between. Per the germline V gene, CDR1 is SGHAT and CDR2 is FQNNGV. CDR3 nucleotides: TGTGCCAGCAGCTTAAACCCGGGGATGGGCACAGATACGCAGTATTTT. It yields the protein CASSLNPGMGTDTQYF.

The CDR3 DNA reads as TGTGCCAGCTCGCTTAGAACAGGGCTCCCCGAGCAGTACTTC. Its protein product is CASSLRTGLPEQYF. This sequence joins TRBV2 and TRBJ2-7, with a possible D match to TRBD1 (6 bases). With 8 bases removed from V and 6 bases from J, the gap between germline ends came to 20 bases. The germline V gene has CDR1 SNHLY and CDR2 FYNNEI. CDR3 size: 14 residues.

This chain links TRBV29-1 with TRBJ1-1, with 9 bases fitting TRBD1. The J segment lost 4 bases and the V segment lost 6 bases, leaving 3 bases of the junction unmatched. Germline V gene sequence: CDR1 SQVTM, CDR2 ANQGSEA. This CDR3 is 12 amino acids long. The CDR3 DNA follows: TGCAGCGTGGTACAGGGGGCCACTGAAGCTTTCTTT. It specifies CSVVQGATEAFF.

The rearrangement joins TRBV19 to TRBJ1-1; maybe TRBD1 (6 bases). Per the germline V gene, CDR1 is LNHDA and CDR2 is SQIVND (reference sequence). The ends were cut back, 6 bases at V and 6 bases at J, with 23 bases in the middle. The CDR3 extends over 16 amino acids. CDR3 sequence: CASRALYRVESAEAFF. For the CDR3, the DNA is TGTGCCAGTAGGGCATTGTACAGGGTTGAATCGGCTGAAGCTTTCTTT.

The chain is built from TRBV5-1 and TRBJ2-7; 8 bases are shared with TRBD1. V lost 7 bases and J lost 2; bases outside the gene matches: 8. Germline V CDR1 and CDR2: SGHRS, YFSETQ. The CDR3 has 14 residues. CDR3 sequence: CASYEQGGPYEQYF. The CDR3 DNA reads TGCGCCAGCTACGAACAGGGGGGCCCCTACGAGCAGTACTTC.

The chain carries TRBV5-5 and TRBJ1-5; 8 bases fit TRBD1. This CDR3 region has 16 residues. V dropped 2 bases and J dropped 5; count of bases not matched to a gene: 9. CDR1 is SGHKS, CDR2 YYEKEE, per germline (reference sequence). DNA of the CDR3: TGTGCCAGCAGCTTCTGGACAGGGAGGGAGGATCAGCCCCAGCATTTT. This gives the protein CASSFWTGREDQPQHF.

The chain carries TRBV6-1 and TRBJ1-5, with D possibly TRBD1 on 6 matching bases. V shed 6 bases and J shed 7 bases, with 16 bases lying between them. There are 14 residues in the CDR3. The germline V gene encodes CDR1 MNHNS and CDR2 SASEGT. CDR3 sequence reads: CASSQLQGRQPQHF. For the CDR3, the DNA is TGTGCCAGCAGCCAACTACAGGGTCGACAGCCCCAGCATTTT.

This clone was counted once. The CDR3 loop reads CASMRGVGYTF. CDR3 DNA sequence: TGTGCCAGCATGCGGGGGGTTGGCTACACCTTC. The chain is built from TRBV2 and TRBJ1-2, with TRBD1 as a possible D gene (5 bases). The CDR3 spans 11 residues. CDR1 is SNHLY and CDR2 is FYNNEI in the germline V gene. Trimming pared 7 bases from V and 7 bases from J, leaving 10 bases between.

Only one count was recorded for this clone. The chain employs TRBV7-2 and TRBJ2-3, with D possibly being TRBD1 (6 bases). V gave up 6 bases and J gave up 3 bases, with 16 bases separating them. The CDR3 loop spans 15 amino acids. Germline V CDR1 and CDR2: SGHTA, FQGNSA. CDR3 residues: CASRRTAQITDTQYF. In nucleotides, the CDR3 is TGTGCCAGCAGGCGGACAGCGCAAATTACAGATACGCAGTATTTT.

V gene TRBV11-2 combines with J gene TRBJ1-3, with 8 bases fitting TRBD1. The V gene end was trimmed by 5 bases and the J gene end by 8 bases; junction bases not matched to a gene: 5. The germline V gene encodes CDR1 SGHAT and CDR2 FQNNGV. There are 13 residues in the CDR3. This CDR3 is CASSQDRADTIYF. The CDR3, as DNA: TGTGCCAGCAGCCAGGACAGGGCTGACACCATATATTTT.

The genes are TRBV7-3 and TRBJ2-3; no definite D call. The CDR3 loop spans 15 amino acids. Trimming pared 4 bases from V and 0 bases from J, leaving 11 bases between. Germline values: CDR1 SGHTA, CDR2 FQGTGA. The CDR3 coding sequence is TGTGCCAGCAGCTCCGAACGTACTAGCACAGATACGCAGTATTTT. It is translated as CASSSERTSTDTQYF.

V usage is TRBV5-1 and J usage is TRBJ2-7; 14 nucleotides align to TRBD2. The V gene's germline CDR1 is SGHRS and CDR2 YFSETQ. Unmatched junction bases numbered 1, after V lost 0 bases and J lost 2 bases. The CDR3 sequence is 16 residues long. The chain's CDR3 is CASSLGLAGGPYEQYF. CDR3 nucleotide sequence: TGCGCCAGCAGCTTGGGACTAGCGGGGGGGCCCTACGAGCAGTACTTC.

The V gene is TRBV6-5, the J gene TRBJ1-1; D ambiguous. Germline CDR1 reads MNHEY; CDR2 reads SVGAGI. Trimming left V 5 bases short and J 3 bases short, with 16 bases between. There are 15 residues in the CDR3. CDR3 nucleotides: TGTGCCAGCAGTCCCGCGGCCCGCCTTCACACTGAAGCTTTCTTT. Protein product: CASSPAARLHTEAFF.

The V and J genes are TRBV18 and TRBJ1-2, with D maybe TRBD1 (5 bases). Germline CDR1 KGHSH, CDR2 LQKENI. The CDR3 covers 14 residues. Trimming stripped 3 bases from V and 3 bases from J, with 11 bases between. The CDR3 loop is CASSPGREHYGYTF. CDR3 bases: TGTGCCAGCTCACCGGGGCGAGAGCACTATGGCTACACCTTC.